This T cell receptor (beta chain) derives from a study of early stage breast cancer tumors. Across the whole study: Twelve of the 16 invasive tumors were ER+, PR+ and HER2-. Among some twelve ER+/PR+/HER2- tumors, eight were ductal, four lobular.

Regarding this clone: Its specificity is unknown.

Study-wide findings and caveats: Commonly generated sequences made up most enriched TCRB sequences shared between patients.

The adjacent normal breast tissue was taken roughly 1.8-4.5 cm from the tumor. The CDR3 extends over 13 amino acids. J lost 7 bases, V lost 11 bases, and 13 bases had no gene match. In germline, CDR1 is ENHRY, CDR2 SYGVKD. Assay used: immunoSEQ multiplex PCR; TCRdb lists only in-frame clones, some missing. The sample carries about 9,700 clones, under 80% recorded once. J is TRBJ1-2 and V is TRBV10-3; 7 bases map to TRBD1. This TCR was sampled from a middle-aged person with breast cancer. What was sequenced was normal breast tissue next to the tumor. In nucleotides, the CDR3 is TGTGCCTCCAAGGAGGGGGCGGGAGGTGGCTACACCTTC. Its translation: CASKEGAGGGYTF.